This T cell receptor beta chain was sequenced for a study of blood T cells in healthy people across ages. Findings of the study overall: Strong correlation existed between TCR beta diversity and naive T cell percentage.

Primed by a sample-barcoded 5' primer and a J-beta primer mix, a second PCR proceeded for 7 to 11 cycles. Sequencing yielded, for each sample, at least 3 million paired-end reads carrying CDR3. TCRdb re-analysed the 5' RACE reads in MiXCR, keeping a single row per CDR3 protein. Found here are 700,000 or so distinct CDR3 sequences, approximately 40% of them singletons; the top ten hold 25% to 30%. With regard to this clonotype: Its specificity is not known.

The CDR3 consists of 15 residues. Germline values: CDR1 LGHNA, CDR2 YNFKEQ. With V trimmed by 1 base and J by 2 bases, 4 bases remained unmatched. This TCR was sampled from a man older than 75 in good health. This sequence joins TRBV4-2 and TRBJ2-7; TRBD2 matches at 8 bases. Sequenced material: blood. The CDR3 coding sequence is TGTGCCAGCAGCCAAGGCGGGGGGTCCCCCTACGAGCAGTACTTC. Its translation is CASSQGGGSPYEQYF.